This paragraph reports one T cell receptor beta chain. The antigen remains undetermined. Researchers used 5'RACE with constant-segment primers to make TCR alpha and TCR beta cDNA libraries that carry sample barcodes and UMIs. TCRdb fed the 5' RACE reads into MiXCR, producing one record per CDR3 protein. The profile shows hundreds of thousands of distinct CDR3 sequences, about a fifth of them singletons. The data originate from a study of T-cell memory formation after mild COVID-19. Findings and limits, study-wide: Mainly CM and EM harbored the contracting CD4+ clones; mainly EMRA harbored the CD8+ ones. Pre-infection memory held some responding clones, suggesting pre-existing cross-reactive T cells responded.

The CDR3 spans 16 residues. Germline V gene sequence: CDR1 SGHRS, CDR2 YFSETQ. The J segment lost 1 base and the V segment lost 1 base, leaving 4 bases of the junction unmatched. This sequence joins TRBV5-1 and TRBJ2-5, with TRBD2 identical over 10 bases. Material for sequencing was PBMCs or a T cell subset sorted from them (not recorded which). This receptor was obtained from an adult woman who had mild COVID-19 (a few samples of this study predate the infection). Cell type and time point are not known. CDR3 DNA: TGCGCCAGCAGCTTGCTTAGCGGGGGGTTCCAAGAGACCCAGTACTTC. It codes for CASSLLSGGFQETQYF.